The next 19 T cell receptor beta chains were all read from a single sample in a study of T cell responses to AZD1222 COVID-19 vaccine. Sequencing used immunoSEQ multiplex PCR; TCRdb keeps in-frame clones, though not all of them. The data show tens of thousands of clones, about 92% seen once. Sequencing used peripheral blood, obtained on day 0 of AZD1222 vaccination. The receptor set was obtained from an adult in good health.

The chain joins TRBV6-2 or TRBV6-3 to TRBJ2-1, with 8 bases aligning to TRBD1. With V trimmed by 5 bases and J by 4 bases, 4 bases remained unmatched. CDR1 and CDR2 from the germline V gene are MNHEY and SVGEGT. The CDR3 length is 14 residues. The CDR3: CASSMGDRYNEQFF. For the CDR3, the DNA is TGTGCCAGCAGTATGGGGGACAGGTACAATGAGCAGTTCTTC.

The chain employs TRBV28 and TRBJ2-1; D gene ambiguous. Per the germline V gene, CDR1 is MDHEN and CDR2 is SYDVKM. Trimming left V 5 bases short and J 6 bases short, with 11 bases between. The CDR3 has 13 amino acids. In DNA, the CDR3 is TGTGCCAGCAGTCCCCTGGGGTCCAATGAGCAGTTCTTC. It encodes CASSPLGSNEQFF.

This clone has a single count. The chain has TRBV6-1 and TRBJ1-1; TRBD1 matches 9 bases. The CDR3 is 19 residues long. V dropped 2 bases and J dropped 2; count of bases not matched to a gene: 15. CDR1 is MNHNS and CDR2 is SASEGT in the germline V gene. This chain's CDR3 is CASSETGTGKGASNTEAFF. CDR3 coding DNA: TGTGCCAGCAGTGAAACCGGGACAGGGAAAGGGGCCTCCAACACTGAAGCTTTCTTT.

The chain couples TRBV18 to TRBJ1-4; 9 bases map to TRBD1. CDR3 size: 14 residues. Germline V gene data show CDR1 as KGHSH and CDR2 as LQKENI. Trimming took 3 bases from V and 4 from J; bases not matched to a gene: 0. In nucleotides, the CDR3 is TGTGCCAGCTCACCGACAGGGGGTAATGAAAAACTGTTTTTT. This translates into CASSPTGGNEKLFF.

The chain couples TRBV27 to TRBJ2-7; D is possibly TRBD2 (6 bases). In germline, CDR1 is MNHEY, CDR2 SMNVEV (reference sequence). The CDR3 covers 15 residues. The V and J ends lost 2 bases and 0 bases respectively, with 11 bases between them. In DNA form, the CDR3 reads TGTGCCAGCAGTTTAATGGCGGGGAGCTCCTACGAGCAGTACTTC. This translates into CASSLMAGSSYEQYF.

There are a few counts of this clone. The chain has TRBV7-3 and TRBJ2-1, with D possibly TRBD1 on 6 matching bases. CDR1 is SGHTA and CDR2 is FQGTGA in the germline V gene. With 5 bases removed from V and 4 bases from J, the gap between germline ends came to 18 bases. This CDR3 has 16 residues. The CDR3 is CASSHEGVALYNEQFF. The CDR3 DNA reads as TGTGCCAGCAGCCACGAGGGGGTAGCTTTGTACAATGAGCAGTTCTTC.

The table lists this clone with a count of one. The rearrangement links TRBV6-2 or TRBV6-3 to TRBJ2-7, with D hard to call. The CDR3 consists of 13 residues. The germline V gene encodes CDR1 MNHEY and CDR2 SVGEGT. V was pared by 2 bases and J by 12 bases, with 17 bases between. This CDR3 is CASSYDTRFEAYF. The CDR3 coding sequence is TGTGCCAGCAGTTACGACACCAGATTCGAAGCGTACTTC.

This clone was found once. This sequence joins TRBV9 and TRBJ1-4; unclear D gene. V was cut by 4 bases and J by 5 bases, with 9 bases left in between. CDR3 size: 13 residues. Germline CDR1 SGDLS, CDR2 YYNGEE. CDR3: CASSLTSNEKLFF. Here the CDR3 DNA reads TGTGCCAGCAGCCTGACTTCAAATGAAAAACTGTTTTTT.

This clone was seen once. CDR3 DNA sequence: TGTGCCAGCAGCCTACAGGGAACGACTAATGAAAAACTGTTTTTT. Encoded protein: CASSLQGTTNEKLFF. V gene TRBV9 combines with J gene TRBJ1-4; a possible D gene is TRBD1 (6 bases). The V end was cut by 4 bases, the J end by 2 bases, with 12 bases between. This CDR3 contains 15 residues. Germline assignment: CDR1 SGDLS and CDR2 YYNGEE.

A remark on this clone: Other nucleotide sequences from this sample produce the same CDR3. The chain has TRBV6-4 and TRBJ2-3, with D unresolved. The CDR3 is made up of 13 amino acids. V lost 3 bases to trimming and J lost 1 base, with 5 bases between them. Germline CDR1 is MRHNA and CDR2 is SNTAGT. DNA of the CDR3: TGTGCCAGCAGTGATCAGCGCACAGATACGCAGTATTTT. This translates into CASSDQRTDTQYF.

The V and J genes are TRBV15 and TRBJ2-7; unclear D gene. From germline, CDR1 is LNHNV and CDR2 YYDKDF (reference sequence). The ends were cut back, 1 base at V and 1 base at J, with 11 bases in the middle. The length of the CDR3 is 15 residues. CDR3 loop: CATSRAAASSYEQYF. The DNA for the CDR3 is TGTGCCACCAGCAGAGCGGCAGCCTCGTCCTACGAGCAGTACTTC.

The J gene is TRBJ1-1, the V gene TRBV6-5, with D uncertain. Germline CDR1 reads MNHEY; CDR2 reads SVGAGI. CDR3 length equals 14 residues. V was cut by 5 bases and J by 2 bases, with 12 bases left in between. The CDR3 nucleotides are TGTGCCAGCAGTATCGGTCGGGGAAACACTGAAGCTTTCTTT. Protein product: CASSIGRGNTEAFF.

The rearrangement joins TRBV3-1 (or the pseudogene TRBV3-2) to TRBJ2-3, with D uncertain. CDR3 length: 14 residues. Germline V CDR1 and CDR2: LGHDT, YNNKEL (reference sequence). The V end was cut by 1 base, the J end by 2 bases, with 7 bases between. Here the CDR3 reads CASSQVGDTDTQYF. The CDR3 bases are TGTGCCAGCAGCCAAGTCGGTGACACAGATACGCAGTATTTT.

This chain uses TRBV28 with TRBJ1-2, with a possible D match to TRBD1 (5 bases). The CDR3 extends over 13 amino acids. Trimming took off 5 bases at V and 8 bases at J, with 15 bases between the two ends. CDR1 MDHEN and CDR2 SYDVKM come from the germline V gene. DNA of the CDR3: TGTGCCAGCAGTCCACCTGACAGCGGAGGCTACACCTTC. The encoded protein is CASSPPDSGGYTF.

The chain is built from TRBV28 and TRBJ1-6; TRBD1 aligns across 9 bases. The CDR3 is 14 amino acids. V was clipped by 4 bases and J by 9 bases; unmatched bases: 4. Germline V gene data show CDR1 as MDHEN and CDR2 as SYDVKM. CDR3 coding DNA: TGTGCCAGCAGTTCCCGGGACAGGGTTTCACCCCTCCACTTT. This gives the protein CASSSRDRVSPLHF. The full variable domain, its missing parts supplied by reference TRBV28 and TRBJ1-6, is DVKVTQSSRYLVKRTGEKVFLECVQDMDHENMFWYRQDPGLGLRLIYFSYDVKMKEKGDIPEGYSVSREKKERFSLILESASTNQTSMYLCASSSRDRVSPLHFGNGTRLTVT.

The chain employs TRBV5-4 and TRBJ2-5; D is possibly TRBD2 (7 bases). Between the trimmed V and J ends, which lost 1 base and 6 bases, there was a span of 13 bases. Looked up from germline, CDR1 is SGHNT and CDR2 is YYREEE (reference sequence). This CDR3 contains 14 residues. CDR3 amino acids: CASSLWGGVKTQYF. CDR3 sequence (DNA): TGTGCCAGCAGCTTGTGGGGGGGCGTGAAGACCCAGTACTTC.

This chain uses TRBV4-1 with TRBJ1-4; D is unclear. The germline V gene has CDR1 MGHRA and CDR2 YSYEKL. Trimming cost V 2 bases and J 0 bases, with 7 bases left between them. The CDR3 extends over 15 amino acids. CDR3 nucleotide sequence: TGCGCCAGCAGCCAAAACACAGCAACTAATGAAAAACTGTTTTTT. It yields the protein CASSQNTATNEKLFF.

V usage is TRBV27 and J usage is TRBJ2-7; 9 nucleotides line up with TRBD1. The CDR3 spans 15 residues. Germline loops: CDR1 MNHEY, CDR2 SMNVEV (reference sequence). V was clipped by 0 bases and J by 5 bases; unmatched bases: 5. The CDR3 sequence: CASSLSGQGFHEQYF. The CDR3 DNA reads as TGTGCCAGCAGTTTATCGGGACAGGGTTTCCACGAGCAGTACTTC.

This chain connects TRBV14 to TRBJ1-2; D gene unclear. V was clipped by 4 bases and J by 7 bases, with 10 bases between them. The CDR3 has 12 residues. Germline lookup yields CDR1 SGHDN and CDR2 FVKESK. The CDR3: CASSRLSSGYTF. The CDR3 DNA is TGTGCCAGCAGCCGACTCTCTTCTGGCTACACCTTC.